Shown below are 20 T cell receptor beta chains from a single sample sequenced in a study of blood T cell repertoires in COVID-19. The table came from immunoSEQ multiplex PCR; TCRdb's copy has only in-frame clones and leaves some out. The sample shows approximately 260,000 clones, approximately 78% of them seen only once. Sequenced input: peripheral blood. The receptors here all came from a woman in her sixties or seventies with active or convalescent COVID-19.

The rearrangement uses TRBV15 and TRBJ2-5, with D perhaps matching TRBD1 (6 bases). The CDR3 sequence is 14 residues long. Germline CDR1 reads LNHNV; CDR2 reads YYDKDF (reference sequence). V was trimmed by 7 bases and J by 0 bases, leaving 12 bases between them. The CDR3 DNA sequence: TGTGCCACCAAGGGGGACCAGTACCAAGAGACCCAGTACTTC. It is translated as CATKGDQYQETQYF. Combining the CDR3 with reference TRBV15 and TRBJ2-5 gives the whole variable domain DAMVIQNPRYQVTQFGKPVTLSCSQTLNHNVMYWYQQKSSQAPKLLFHYYDKDFNNEADTPDNFQSRRPNTSFCFLDIRSPGLGDTAMYLCATKGDQYQETQYFGPGTRLLVL.

The CDR3 DNA follows: TGTGCCAGCATTCGATCCGGGACAGGGCATTCACCCCTCCACTTT. Residues: CASIRSGTGHSPLHF. The V call is TRBV7-8, the J call TRBJ1-6; 9 bases fit TRBD1. The V segment lost 7 bases and the J segment 8 bases; nucleotides outside the gene matches: 9. CDR3 length: 15 amino acids. CDR1 and CDR2 (germline): SGHVS, FQNEAQ.

This chain connects TRBV6-4 to TRBJ1-2; 10 bases are a match to TRBD1. This CDR3 has 13 amino acids. Germline values: CDR1 MRHNA, CDR2 SNTAGT. Trimming removed 5 bases from V and 8 bases from J; junction bases left unmatched: 5. CDR3 sequence (DNA): TGTGCCAGCAGTAAGACAGGGGGCGAAGGCTACACCTTC. As protein: CASSKTGGEGYTF.

This chain links TRBV19 with TRBJ1-1, with a weak D call TRBD1 (5 bases). This CDR3 region has 13 residues. Germline CDR1 and CDR2: LNHDA and SQIVND (reference sequence). Trimming left V 5 bases short and J 4 bases short, with 11 bases between. DNA of the CDR3: TGTGCCAGTAGTTGGTCGGGGGGCACTGAAGCTTTCTTT. Protein: CASSWSGGTEAFF. The full variable domain, in which reference TRBV19 and TRBJ1-1 provide the parts outside the CDR3, is DGGITQSPKYLFRKEGQNVTLSCEQNLNHDAMYWYRQDPGQGLRLIYYSQIVNDFQKGDIAEGYSVSREKKESFPLTVTSAQKNPTAFYLCASSWSGGTEAFFGQGTRLTVV.

This clone showed up just once. This chain links TRBV30 with TRBJ1-1; D is possibly TRBD1 (5 bases). Trimming pared 4 bases from V and 4 bases from J, leaving 10 bases between. The CDR3 covers 12 residues. CDR1 GTSNPN and CDR2 SVGIG come from the germline V gene (reference sequence). This CDR3 is CAWKGFGTEAFF. The DNA of the CDR3 is TGTGCCTGGAAGGGGTTTGGCACTGAAGCTTTCTTT.

This clone appeared once. The V and J genes are TRBV5-5 and TRBJ2-7, with D maybe TRBD1 (6 bases). This CDR3 spans 13 amino acids. V was clipped by 0 bases and J by 5 bases, with 9 bases between them. CDR1 is SGHKS and CDR2 is YYEKEE in the germline V gene (reference sequence). Written as DNA, the CDR3 is TGTGCCAGCAGCTTGGTGGGGGCCGACGAGCAGTACTTC. It translates to CASSLVGADEQYF.

The rearrangement joins TRBV5-1 to TRBJ2-2; D possibly corresponds to TRBD1 (6 bases). The V end lost 0 bases, the J end lost 7 bases, and 10 bases lay between the germline ends. Germline lookup yields CDR1 SGHRS and CDR2 YFSETQ. The CDR3 sequence is 14 residues long. The DNA of the CDR3 is TGCGCCAGCAGCTTGGCCGGGACATACGGGGAGCTGTTTTTT. Translating gives CASSLAGTYGELFF.

The genes are TRBV11-2 and TRBJ1-4; no reliable D call. Trimming removed 5 bases at V and 7 bases at J, with 14 bases between. From germline, CDR1 is SGHAT and CDR2 FQNNGV. This CDR3 spans 14 amino acids. CDR3: CASSLQVGAEKLFF. CDR3 sequence (DNA): TGTGCCAGCAGCCTCCAGGTGGGAGCTGAAAAACTGTTTTTT.

In this sample, this clone turned up once. The chain employs TRBV18 and TRBJ2-1; possible D gene TRBD1, 6 bases. Germline CDR1 and CDR2: KGHSH and LQKENI. V was cut by 4 bases and J by 0 bases, with 10 bases left in between. There are 15 residues in the CDR3. The CDR3 coding sequence is TGTGCCAGCTCACGACCGACAGGCTCCTACAATGAGCAGTTCTTC. It translates to CASSRPTGSYNEQFF.

The chain carries TRBV27 and TRBJ2-3, with 10 bases aligning to TRBD1. V lost 4 bases to trimming and J lost 8 bases; unmatched junction nucleotides: 9. CDR3 length equals 15 residues. The germline gives CDR1 MNHEY, CDR2 SMNVEV (reference sequence). CDR3 residues: CASSSPGQGGSTQYF. The CDR3 DNA reads TGTGCCAGCAGTTCACCCGGACAGGGGGGAAGTACGCAGTATTTT.

V is TRBV7-7 and J is TRBJ1-3; possible D gene TRBD1, 5 bases. Trimming pared 6 bases from V and 2 bases from J, leaving 14 bases between. CDR1 is SSHAT, CDR2 FNYEAQ, per germline (reference sequence). The CDR3 has 15 amino acids. The CDR3 DNA sequence: TGTGCCAGCAGTTACCCAGACAGAACTGGAAACACCATATATTTT. Residues: CASSYPDRTGNTIYF. Full variable domain (missing parts from reference TRBV7-7 and TRBJ1-3): GAGVSQSPRYKVTKRGQDVTLRCDPISSHATLYWYQQALGQGPEFLTYFNYEAQPDKSGLPSDRFSAERPEGSISTLTIQRTEQRDSAMYRCASSYPDRTGNTIYFGEGSWLTVV.

This rearrangement joins TRBV27 to TRBJ2-7; 7 bases align to TRBD2. The V segment lost 0 bases and the J segment 1 base; nucleotides outside the gene matches: 6. Germline CDR1 MNHEY, CDR2 SMNVEV (reference sequence). The CDR3 has 16 residues. The CDR3 DNA reads TGTGCCAGCAGTTTATCCCTACCTAGCGGTTCCTACGAGCAGTACTTC. Translation gives CASSLSLPSGSYEQYF.

In its sample, this clone was seen a few times. The rearrangement links TRBV6-2 or TRBV6-3 to TRBJ1-5; a weak D match, TRBD1 (5 bases). V lost 6 bases and J 1 base, leaving 13 bases between the germline ends. Germline CDR1 reads MNHEY; CDR2 reads SVGEGT. This CDR3 is built from 15 residues. This CDR3 reads CASSRSGVSNQPQHF. CDR3 nucleotide sequence: TGTGCCAGCAGCCGGTCGGGGGTGAGCAATCAGCCCCAGCATTTT.

This clone showed up just once. The chain is built from TRBV7-2 and TRBJ1-2, with a tentative D call TRBD1 (5 bases). The CDR3 loop spans 15 amino acids. CDR1 is SGHTA, CDR2 FQGNSA, per germline. With 5 bases removed from V and 6 bases from J, the gap between germline ends came to 19 bases. The CDR3 sequence is CASSPVSGGRDGYTF. In DNA, the CDR3 is TGTGCCAGCAGCCCCGTTAGCGGGGGACGCGATGGCTACACCTTC.

There are a few counts of this clone. The rearrangement uses TRBV19 and TRBJ2-3; D is undetermined. Per the germline V gene, CDR1 is LNHDA and CDR2 is SQIVND (reference sequence). V lost 4 bases and J lost 5, with 7 bases in between. The CDR3 runs to 12 residues. CDR3 in amino acids: CASSRDGDTQYF. CDR3 DNA: TGTGCCAGTAGTAGAGACGGAGATACGCAGTATTTT.

The chain uses TRBV29-1 and TRBJ1-1; D is possibly TRBD1 (6 bases). Trimming shortened V by 4 bases and J by 4 bases, and 7 bases separated the two germline ends. The CDR3 consists of 11 residues. The V gene's germline CDR1 is SQVTM and CDR2 ANQGSEA. The CDR3 region has the DNA TGCAGCGTTGGAGGGGGCACTGAAGCTTTCTTT. Its protein is CSVGGGTEAFF.

The genes are TRBV15 and TRBJ2-2, with TRBD2 matching 10 bases. CDR3 length: 18 residues. Germline V gene lookup returns CDR1 LNHNV and CDR2 YYDKDF (reference sequence). Trimming at V came to 0 bases and at J to 1 base, leaving 5 bases not matched to a gene. The DNA of the CDR3 is TGTGCCACCAGCAGAGATAAAATAGCGGGGGGGAACACCGGGGAGCTGTTTTTT. This sequence encodes CATSRDKIAGGNTGELFF.

The chain recombines TRBV19 with TRBJ2-1; D is unresolved. Trimming removed 1 base at V and 0 bases at J, with 10 bases between. This CDR3 has 16 amino acids. Germline loops: CDR1 LNHDA, CDR2 SQIVND (reference sequence). CDR3: CASSIGQIVSYNEQFF. The CDR3 coding sequence is TGTGCCAGTAGTATAGGGCAGATTGTCTCCTACAATGAGCAGTTCTTC.

The V call is TRBV12-5, the J call TRBJ2-3, with D hard to call. Trimming took off 8 bases at V and 6 bases at J, with 18 bases between the two ends. The germline V gene encodes CDR1 LGHNT and CDR2 FRNRAP. This CDR3 region has 14 residues. This CDR3 is CASCRFQHTDTQYF. CDR3 coding DNA: TGTGCTAGTTGTCGATTCCAACACACGGATACGCAGTATTTT.

With respect to this clone: Other DNA sequences in this sample translate to the same CDR3. The genes are TRBV3-1 (or the pseudogene TRBV3-2) and TRBJ2-3, with no clear D. CDR3 length equals 13 residues. V lost 4 bases and J 1 base, leaving 6 bases between the germline ends. CDR1 LGHDT and CDR2 YNNKEL come from the germline V gene (reference sequence). The CDR3 region has the DNA TGTGCCAGCAGCCCTCCGGGCACAGATACGCAGTATTTT. This encodes CASSPPGTDTQYF.